The T cell receptor (beta chain) described here comes from a study of blood T cell repertoires in COVID-19. Germline CDR1 reads SEHNR; CDR2 reads FQNEAQ (reference sequence). V lost 8 bases, J lost 4 bases, and 8 bases lay in between. The CDR3 sequence is 12 residues long. In the authors' methods: Amplification of reference gene primers was used by the study to estimate nucleated cell counts. The protocol was immunoSEQ multiplex PCR, while the TCRdb copy is restricted to in-frame clones and leaves out a portion. That table furnishes V, J and clone size, whereas the DNA furnished D and trimming. There are 150,000 to 200,000 clones in the sample; about 84% occur only once, and 10% to 15% lies in the top ten.

The source material was PBMCs or T cells enriched from blood (not recorded which). The receptor was derived from a man in his fifties or sixties who had recovered from COVID-19. The J gene is TRBJ1-4, the V gene TRBV7-9; the D is unclear. In nucleotides, the CDR3 is TGTGCCAGCCATCGGGATAATGAAAAACTGTTTTTT. Protein product: CASHRDNEKLFF.